The rows below give T cell receptor beta chains drawn from one sample of a study of shared clonotypes between healthy human individuals. Sequencing used immunoSEQ multiplex PCR; TCRdb keeps in-frame clones, though not all of them. The profile shows about 2 million clones, just under 95% of them singletons. Sequencing used naive CD8+ T cells sorted from blood. These receptors were taken from a man aged 18 to 29 in good health. Each CDR3 is given without its conserved first and last residue. Fields, in order: V gene, D gene, J gene, CDR3 protein. A D gene is named only where the DNA matches it firmly.

V: TRBV5-1
D: .
J: TRBJ2-7
CDR3: ASSLERAYEQY

V: TRBV11-3
D: .
J: TRBJ2-7
CDR3: ASSPPGADEQY

V: TRBV27
D: .
J: TRBJ1-1
CDR3: ASSPQPTGRGVNTEAF

V: TRBV28
D: TRBD1
J: TRBJ2-7
CDR3: ASSFLGQGSYEQY

V: TRBV5-1
D: .
J: TRBJ2-5
CDR3: ASSPPAGGETQY

V: TRBV9
D: TRBD2
J: TRBJ2-7
CDR3: ASSVGGGAAYEQY

V: TRBV30
D: TRBD1
J: TRBJ1-5
CDR3: ACTGQDNQPQH

V: TRBV29-1
D: TRBD1
J: TRBJ2-7
CDR3: SILTGGYEQY

V: TRBV5-8
D: .
J: TRBJ2-5
CDR3: ASSLDFQETQY

V: TRBV6-5
D: .
J: TRBJ2-3
CDR3: ASSYSGDPRDDTQY

V: TRBV7-6
D: .
J: TRBJ1-1
CDR3: ASSPGGVTEAF

V: TRBV15
D: .
J: TRBJ2-7
CDR3: ATTTPDFPYEQY

V: TRBV2
D: .
J: TRBJ1-2
CDR3: ASSPGQHGYT

V: TRBV6-1
D: .
J: TRBJ1-3
CDR3: AAGLGNTIY

V: TRBV7-9
D: .
J: TRBJ2-7
CDR3: ASSWTSGYEQY

V: TRBV6-6
D: .
J: TRBJ1-2
CDR3: ASSAPPGSGYT

V: TRBV12-2
D: .
J: TRBJ1-1
CDR3: ANRRLLQGGAF

V: TRBV13
D: .
J: TRBJ1-5
CDR3: ASSVGSQPQH

V: TRBV4-3
D: .
J: TRBJ1-1
CDR3: ASSQDRTGFKATEAF

V: TRBV4-1
D: TRBD2
J: TRBJ2-7
CDR3: ASSQDWTSGYEQY

V: TRBV9
D: .
J: TRBJ1-1
CDR3: ASSFVTEAF

V: TRBV10-1
D: TRBD2
J: TRBJ2-3
CDR3: ASSAIYYLAGGPGTDTQY

V: TRBV5-4
D: TRBD1
J: TRBJ2-3
CDR3: ASSLLTGTGSTDTQY

V: TRBV6-5
D: .
J: TRBJ2-7
CDR3: ASTLDRGHEQY

V: TRBV5-1
D: .
J: TRBJ2-1
CDR3: ASSLVAGYGEQF

V: TRBV14
D: .
J: TRBJ2-3
CDR3: ASSHLEDTDTQY

V: TRBV7-9
D: .
J: TRBJ1-4
CDR3: ASSLRIGGVKEKLF

V: TRBV9
D: .
J: TRBJ1-4
CDR3: ASSREKLF

V: TRBV9
D: TRBD2
J: TRBJ2-6
CDR3: ASSVAGLAGGGGSGANVLT

V: TRBV7-7
D: .
J: TRBJ2-5
CDR3: ASSYPSGGAGRETQY

V: TRBV7-9
D: TRBD2
J: TRBJ2-7
CDR3: ASSLVRGNVNEQY

V: TRBV6-5
D: .
J: TRBJ1-6
CDR3: ASSVQGASPLH

V: TRBV9
D: .
J: TRBJ2-7
CDR3: ASSVFSSGYEQY

V: TRBV6-1
D: .
J: TRBJ1-1
CDR3: ASSETGLEAF

V: TRBV29-1
D: TRBD1
J: TRBJ2-7
CDR3: SVGQAPTYEQY

V: TRBV9
D: .
J: TRBJ2-1
CDR3: ASSVSEIYNEQF

V: TRBV5-4
D: TRBD2
J: TRBJ2-1
CDR3: ASSLVASGGSEQF

V: TRBV19
D: .
J: TRBJ1-1
CDR3: ASSNLQIGTPEGDTEAF

V: TRBV6-1
D: .
J: TRBJ2-7
CDR3: ASLVTDPFYEQY

V: TRBV5-1
D: .
J: TRBJ2-3
CDR3: ASSLYQGATDTQY

V: TRBV9
D: TRBD1
J: TRBJ1-1
CDR3: ASSGRTGTEAF

V: TRBV7-9
D: TRBD2
J: TRBJ2-5
CDR3: ASSSLTSGRAGSQETQY

V: TRBV27
D: TRBD1
J: TRBJ1-4
CDR3: ASSLQDRGREKLF

V: TRBV19
D: .
J: TRBJ1-6
CDR3: ASSMAGGSSPLH

V: TRBV4-3
D: TRBD1
J: TRBJ2-7
CDR3: ASSQDYRDRGPYEQY

V: TRBV6-1
D: .
J: TRBJ2-3
CDR3: ASSDWAGEDTQY

V: TRBV7-2
D: TRBD2
J: TRBJ2-7
CDR3: ASSLAGDYEQY

V: TRBV19
D: TRBD1
J: TRBJ2-7
CDR3: ASRQGSYEQY

V: TRBV4-1
D: .
J: TRBJ1-6
CDR3: ASSQVAVSYNSPLH

V: TRBV28
D: .
J: TRBJ2-7
CDR3: ASGVSYEQY

V: TRBV5-1
D: TRBD1
J: TRBJ2-1
CDR3: ASSWGQYNEQF

V: TRBV27
D: TRBD1
J: TRBJ2-7
CDR3: ASSSRDRGVHEQY

V: TRBV10-1
D: .
J: TRBJ2-7
CDR3: ASMKGQGYEQY

V: TRBV7-9
D: .
J: TRBJ2-1
CDR3: ASSKNRDTFNEQF

V: TRBV29-1
D: TRBD1
J: TRBJ2-7
CDR3: SVEAKGTGVPYEQY